A single sample is the source of the 25 T cell receptor beta chains below, sequenced in a study of esophageal squamous cell carcinoma under preoperative chemotherapy. The time point was: after preoperative PTX-NDP chemotherapy. TCRdb re-called the PCR reads through MiXCR, storing one row per CDR3 protein. The sample includes roughly 9,000 distinct CDR3 sequences, around 48% of them seen just once. Sampling was conducted from a patient given preoperative chemotherapy. These receptors all stem from a human donor with esophageal squamous cell carcinoma. The donor label of this sample is uncertain.

About this clonotype itself: One end of the junction is discordant with germline, which a read error may explain. The J gene is TRBJ1-1, the V gene TRBV7-7, with TRBD1 as a possible D gene (6 bases). This CDR3 contains 15 residues. Germline lookup yields CDR1 SSHAT and CDR2 FNYEAQ (reference sequence). CDR3: CASSPGQLMNTEAFF. CDR3 nucleotides: TGTGCTAGCAGCCCAGGACAGCTAATGAACACTGAAGCTTTCTTT.

The chain uses TRBV6-1 and TRBJ2-5; the match to TRBD2 covers 10 bases. The closer fit of TRBJ2-1 to the DNA end suggests the J call may be wrong. Germline CDR1 and CDR2: MNHNS and SASEGT. The CDR3 runs 14 residues. For the CDR3, the DNA is TGTGCCAGTGGCGGACTAGCGGAATACAATGAGCAGTTCTTC. This sequence encodes CASGGLAEYNEQFF.

This clonotype occurred many times. This chain connects TRBV12-5 to TRBJ2-5; TRBD1 aligns across 7 bases. This CDR3 region has 14 residues. Germline assignment: CDR1 LGHNT and CDR2 FRNRAP. Germline trimming cut 3 bases from V and 2 bases from J; bases unmatched to any gene: 3. The chain's CDR3 is CASGFRTGQETQYF. CDR3 bases: TGTGCTAGTGGTTTCAGGACAGGACAAGAGACCCAGTACTTC.

Concerning this clonotype itself: Given a much more abundant clone one base away, this may be a read error. This sequence joins TRBV7-2 and TRBJ2-1, with D perhaps TRBD2 (6 bases). The J call is doubtful: the DNA matches TRBJ2-7 better. CDR1 SGHTA and CDR2 FQGNSA come from the germline V gene. This CDR3 has 13 residues. The CDR3: CASSLIRRGEQYF. The CDR3 nucleotides are TGTGCCAGCAGCTTAATCCGGCGGGGTGAGCAGTACTTC.

V is TRBV7-6 and J is TRBJ2-3; D possibly corresponds to TRBD1 (6 bases). The end of the DNA fits TRBJ2-7 better, so the J call may be wrong. The CDR3 runs 14 residues. CDR1 and CDR2 (germline): SGHVS, FNYEAQ. CDR3: CAGSGGRDQETQYF. DNA for the CDR3: TGTGCGGGCAGTGGGGGCCGTGACCAAGAGACGCAGTACTTC.

This clonotype showed up just once. One end of the junction varies from germline; a read error may be responsible. The V gene is TRBV6-1, the J gene TRBJ2-3, with D perhaps assigned TRBD1 or TRBD2 (7 bases each). Germline CDR1 and CDR2: MNHNS and SASEGT. This CDR3 comprises 16 residues. CDR3 residues: CASREAGGGGGETQYF. CDR3 bases: TGTGCCAGCAGGGAAGCAGGGGGGGGTGGTGGAGAGACGCAGTATTTT.

This clonotype was recorded at least ten times. V and J are TRBV6-6 and TRBJ2-5; 11 nucleotides agree with TRBD2. V gave up 6 bases and J gave up 3 bases; unmatched junction bases: 6. The CDR3 loop spans 15 amino acids. Germline values: CDR1 MNHNY, CDR2 SVGAGI (reference sequence). The CDR3 region is CASRYVAGGEETQYF. The CDR3, as DNA: TGTGCCAGCAGATACGTAGCGGGAGGGGAAGAGACCCAGTACTTC.

This clonotype was picked up a small number of times. One end of the junction fails to match germline, which may point to a read error. This chain connects TRBV6-1 to TRBJ2-3; 8 positions match TRBD1. The CDR3 contains 15 residues. Germline V CDR1 and CDR2: MNHNS, SASEGT. CDR3 DNA: TGTGCCAGCAGTGAAGCGACAGGGGCCGAAGATACGCAGTACTTT. Its protein is CASSEATGAEDTQYF.

This clonotype was seen more than once but under ten times. The V call is TRBV6-1, the J call TRBJ2-1, with D perhaps matching TRBD1 or TRBD2 (6 bases each). The ends were cut back, 9 bases at V and 6 bases at J, with 21 bases in the middle. Germline values: CDR1 MNHNS, CDR2 SASEGT. The CDR3 has 15 residues. The DNA for the CDR3 is TGTGCCAGTAAAGGGGGGAGAACCTCGTCCAATGAGCAGTTCTTC. This codes for CASKGGRTSSNEQFF.

The chain is built from TRBV7-2 and TRBJ2-5; 12 bases match TRBD2. The V gene end was trimmed by 1 base and the J gene end by 3 bases; junction bases not matched to a gene: 9. Germline V gene data show CDR1 as SGHTA and CDR2 as FQGNSA. The CDR3 is made up of 18 amino acids. CDR3 region: CASSLGPPSGRAEETQYF. For the CDR3, the DNA is TGTGCCAGCAGCTTAGGGCCCCCTAGCGGGAGGGCCGAAGAGACCCAGTACTTC.

On this clonotype itself: Compared with germline, one end of the junction differs, possibly owing to a read error. This sequence joins TRBV7-2 and TRBJ2-3, with D possibly TRBD2 on 6 matching bases. The length of the CDR3 is 14 residues. Germline V lookup: CDR1 SGHTA, CDR2 FQGNSA. CDR3 amino acids: CAGSGWWETETQYF. CDR3 bases: TGTGCGGGCAGCGGGTGGTGGGAGACAGAGACGCAGTATTTC.

This clonotype was seen a handful of times. This rearrangement joins TRBV3-1 to TRBJ2-1; 10 bases are a match to TRBD2. TRBJ2-5 matches the DNA end more closely, so the J call is doubtful. CDR1 is LGHDT and CDR2 is YNNKEL in the germline V gene (reference sequence). The CDR3 totals 14 residues. CDR3 nucleotides: TGTGCCAGCAGCCGCCTAGCGGGAGAAGAGACCCAGTACTTC. This sequence encodes CASSRLAGEETQYF.

V usage is TRBV6-1 and J usage is TRBJ2-3, with 8 bases identical to TRBD2. Germline V CDR1 and CDR2: MNHNS, SASEGT. The CDR3 runs to 16 residues. In DNA form, the CDR3 reads TGTGCAAGAAAGTCGGGTAGCGGGGTGTTTCGAGATACGCAGTATTTT. This sequence encodes CARKSGSGVFRDTQYF.

This clonotype was counted at least ten times. The chain couples TRBV7-2 to TRBJ2-1, with D unresolved. CDR1 and CDR2 (germline): SGHTA, FQGNSA. V was shortened by 1 base and J by 8 bases, with 12 bases between the two germline ends. There are 14 residues in the CDR3. In nucleotides, the CDR3 is TGTGCCAGCAGCTTAGGGATAGTTGAGGATGAGCAGTTCTTC. Its translation: CASSLGIVEDEQFF.

Comment on this clonotype: Germline is not matched at one junction end, which may reflect a read error. The chain joins TRBV6-1 to TRBJ2-3, with D possibly being TRBD2 (7 bases). The CDR3 is made up of 16 amino acids. Per germline, CDR1 MNHNS and CDR2 SASEGT. CDR3 loop: CASRGGGGGGPETQYF. The DNA for the CDR3 is TGTGCCAGCAGGGGTGGAGGGGGGGGGGGCCCAGAGACGCAGTATTTC.

The chain employs TRBV7-2 and TRBJ1-1; tentative D call: TRBD1 (5 bases). This CDR3 comprises 15 residues. Germline lookup yields CDR1 SGHTA and CDR2 FQGNSA. V lost 11 bases and J 4 bases, leaving 23 bases between the germline ends. CDR3 nucleotides: TGTGCCGGGGGAATAGCAGGGACTGGGGGCACTGAAGCTTTCTTT. Translated, it gives CAGGIAGTGGTEAFF.

V usage is TRBV7-2 and J usage is TRBJ2-1; no firm D call. The J call is uncertain, as TRBJ2-5 better fits the DNA end. Per germline, CDR1 SGHTA and CDR2 FQGNSA. The CDR3 length is 15 residues. The CDR3 reads CASSLIQLPGETQYF. Here the CDR3 DNA reads TGTGCCAGCAGCTTAATCCAGCTCCCCGGAGAGACCCAGTACTTC.

This clonotype is labeled as medium-sized (0.01 to 0.1%). This sequence joins TRBV15 and TRBJ1-5; 7 bases map to TRBD1. This CDR3 spans 14 amino acids. Germline V gene data show CDR1 as LNHNV and CDR2 as YYDKDF (reference sequence). Trimming took 6 bases from V and 5 from J; bases not matched to a gene: 7. CDR3 protein: CATSEGQGDQPQHF. CDR3 coding DNA: TGTGCCACCAGTGAGGGGCAGGGGGATCAGCCCCAGCATTTT.

This clonotype was recorded at least ten times. This sequence joins TRBV10-3 and TRBJ2-5; TRBD2 aligns across 8 bases. Germline loops: CDR1 ENHRY, CDR2 SYGVKD. The CDR3 contains 15 residues. V shed 3 bases, J shed 3 bases, and the junction held 6 bases outside the gene matches. CDR3 sequence (DNA): TGTGCCATCAGTGAAGGGGGAGCGGGAGAAGAGACCCAGTACTTC. It encodes CAISEGGAGEETQYF.

The rearrangement joins TRBV7-6 to TRBJ2-7; D call uncertain. Germline CDR1 SGHVS, CDR2 FNYEAQ. V shed 1 base and J shed 0 bases, with 16 bases lying between them. CDR3 size: 17 residues. Here the CDR3 DNA reads TGTGCCAGCAGCTTAGGAATCGGACGTAGGAGCTCCTACGAGCAGTACTTC. The encoded protein is CASSLGIGRRSSYEQYF.

This clonotype was detected ten times or more. V is TRBV29-1 and J is TRBJ2-1; D perhaps matches TRBD2 (5 bases). The J call may be mistaken, given a closer DNA end match to TRBJ2-7. Germline CDR1 is SQVTM and CDR2 is ANQGSEA. The CDR3 has 12 amino acids. DNA of the CDR3: TGCAGCGTTGTCTGGGGAAGGGAGGAGCAGTACTTC. The encoded protein is CSVVWGREEQYF.

The rearrangement links TRBV7-9 to TRBJ2-1; D might be TRBD2 (6 bases). From germline, CDR1 is SEHNR and CDR2 FQNEAQ (reference sequence). The CDR3 runs to 13 residues. V was clipped by 2 bases and J by 10 bases, with 12 bases between them. In DNA, the CDR3 is TGTGCCAGCAGCTTATGGGACTCCTACGAGCAGTTCTTC. Encoded protein: CASSLWDSYEQFF.

This clonotype was seen more than once but under ten times. V is TRBV4-1 and J is TRBJ2-1; a possible D gene is TRBD1 (6 bases). This CDR3 is 12 amino acids long. The V and J ends lost 6 bases and 4 bases respectively, with 7 bases between them. Germline-derived CDR1 and CDR2 are MGHRA and YSYEKL. The CDR3 loop reads CASSDRYNEQFF. The CDR3 nucleotides are TGCGCCAGCAGTGACAGGTACAATGAGCAGTTCTTC.

The chain has TRBV6-5 and TRBJ2-1, with TRBD2 identical over 11 bases. The tail of the sequence fits TRBJ2-5 better, so the J call may be wrong. This CDR3 has 14 amino acids. Per the germline V gene, CDR1 is MNHEY and CDR2 is SVGAGI. CDR3 sequence reads: CASSSGTSGVTQYF. Written as DNA, the CDR3 is TGTGCCAGCAGTTCCGGGACTAGCGGCGTGACCCAGTACTTC.

V and J are TRBV7-2 and TRBJ2-1; TRBD2 matches 13 bases. This CDR3 has 14 amino acids. Germline CDR1 is SGHTA and CDR2 is FQGNSA. With V trimmed by 5 bases and J by 10 bases, 5 bases remained unmatched. In DNA, the CDR3 is TGTGCCAGCAGCCTGGGACTAGCGGGGATCGAGCAGTTCTTC. This translates into CASSLGLAGIEQFF.